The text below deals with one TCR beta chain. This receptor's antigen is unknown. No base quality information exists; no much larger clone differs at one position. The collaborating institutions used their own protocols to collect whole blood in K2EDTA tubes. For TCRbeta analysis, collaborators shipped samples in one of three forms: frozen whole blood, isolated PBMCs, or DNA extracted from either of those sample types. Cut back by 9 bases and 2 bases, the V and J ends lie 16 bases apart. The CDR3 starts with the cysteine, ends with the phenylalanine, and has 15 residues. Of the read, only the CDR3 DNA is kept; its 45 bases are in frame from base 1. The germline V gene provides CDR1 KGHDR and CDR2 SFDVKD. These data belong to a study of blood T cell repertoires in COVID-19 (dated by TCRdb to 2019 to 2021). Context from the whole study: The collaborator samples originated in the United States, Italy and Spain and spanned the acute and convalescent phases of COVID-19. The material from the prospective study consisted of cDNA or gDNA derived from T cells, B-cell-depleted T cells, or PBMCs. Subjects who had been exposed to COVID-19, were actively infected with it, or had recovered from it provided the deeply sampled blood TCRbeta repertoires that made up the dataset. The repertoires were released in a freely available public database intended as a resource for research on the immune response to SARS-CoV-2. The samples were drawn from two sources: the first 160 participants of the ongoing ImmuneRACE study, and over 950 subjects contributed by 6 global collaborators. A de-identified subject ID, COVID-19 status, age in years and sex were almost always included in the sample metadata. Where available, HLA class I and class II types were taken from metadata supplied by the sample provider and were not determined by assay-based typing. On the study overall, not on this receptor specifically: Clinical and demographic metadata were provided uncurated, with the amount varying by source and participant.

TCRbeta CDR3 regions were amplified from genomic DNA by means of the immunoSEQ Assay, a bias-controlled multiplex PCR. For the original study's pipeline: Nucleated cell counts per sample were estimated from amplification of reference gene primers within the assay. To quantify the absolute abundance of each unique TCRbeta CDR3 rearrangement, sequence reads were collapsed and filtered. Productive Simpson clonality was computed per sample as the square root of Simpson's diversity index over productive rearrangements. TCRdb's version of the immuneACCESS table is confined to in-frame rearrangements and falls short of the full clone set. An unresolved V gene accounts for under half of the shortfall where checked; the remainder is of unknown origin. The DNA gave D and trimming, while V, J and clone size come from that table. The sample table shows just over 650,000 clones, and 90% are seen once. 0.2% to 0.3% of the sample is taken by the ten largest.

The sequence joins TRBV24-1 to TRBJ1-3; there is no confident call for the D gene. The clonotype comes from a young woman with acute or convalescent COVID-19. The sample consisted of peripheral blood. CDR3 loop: CATAAGPVPGNTIYF. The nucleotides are TGTGCCACCGCTGCGGGTCCCGTTCCTGGAAACACCATATATTTT.